The 11 T cell receptor beta chains below were found in one sample sequenced in a study of control samples from healthy donors and cancer patients. Assay used: immunoSEQ multiplex PCR; TCRdb lists only in-frame clones, some missing. The sample has some 120,000 clones; roughly 92% are singletons. Material: blood. Receptors originate from a man younger than 40 in good health.

V and J are TRBV18 and TRBJ1-2, with no clear D. Trimming stripped 0 bases from V and 8 bases from J, with 10 bases between. This CDR3 spans 13 amino acids. Germline CDR1 and CDR2: KGHSH and LQKENI. The CDR3, as DNA: TGTGCCAGCTCACCACCGATAGAGAGGGGCTACACCTTC. This encodes CASSPPIERGYTF.

The chain has TRBV5-4 and TRBJ1-2, with TRBD1 as a possible D gene (5 bases). This CDR3 has 16 residues. Deletions cut 0 bases from V and 7 bases from J, with 19 bases between. CDR1 SGHNT and CDR2 YYREEE come from the germline V gene (reference sequence). The CDR3 is CASSLASQGRMGGYTF. CDR3 sequence (DNA): TGTGCCAGCAGCTTGGCAAGCCAGGGCAGGATGGGTGGCTACACCTTC.

In nucleotides, the CDR3 is TGTGCCAGCAGCCAAGTAGGCAGGGAGGGACACTATGGCTACACCTTC. Protein sequence: CASSQVGREGHYGYTF. The chain has TRBV3-1 (or the pseudogene TRBV3-2) and TRBJ1-2, with a possible D match to TRBD1 (5 bases). CDR1 LGHDT and CDR2 YNNKEL come from the germline V gene (reference sequence). This CDR3 contains 16 residues. V was trimmed by 1 base and J by 3 bases, leaving 15 bases between them.

The rearrangement joins TRBV5-1 to TRBJ2-5; the D is unclear. Trimming removed 0 bases at V and 1 base at J, with 7 bases between. Germline CDR1 and CDR2: SGHRS and YFSETQ. This CDR3 has 14 amino acids. This CDR3 is CASSLDVGQETQYF. For the CDR3, the DNA is TGCGCCAGCAGCTTGGACGTGGGCCAAGAGACCCAGTACTTC. Full variable domain (missing parts from reference TRBV5-1 and TRBJ2-5): KAGVTQTPRYLIKTRGQQVTLSCSPISGHRSVSWYQQTPGQGLQFLFEYFSETQRNKGNFPGRFSGRQFSNSRSEMNVSTLELGDSALYLCASSLDVGQETQYFGPGTRLLVL.

This clone was detected a few times. V usage is TRBV12-3 or TRBV12-4 and J usage is TRBJ1-5; no clear D. The CDR3 totals 13 residues. V shed 1 base and J shed 10 bases, with 11 bases lying between them. For the CDR3, the DNA is TGTGCCAGCAGTTTAGTCCCCTCTAGTCCCCAGCATTTT. Amino acid sequence: CASSLVPSSPQHF.

This chain joins TRBV19 and TRBJ2-6; no clear D. CDR3 length: 16 residues. The V gene's germline CDR1 is LNHDA and CDR2 SQIVND (reference sequence). Trimming left V 3 bases short and J 1 base short, with 10 bases between. CDR3 in amino acids: CASSIPHLSGANVLTF. The CDR3 nucleotides are TGTGCCAGTAGTATTCCCCACCTATCTGGGGCCAACGTCCTGACTTTC.

The chain uses TRBV2 and TRBJ1-2; no clear D. The CDR3 sequence is 13 residues long. Germline assignment: CDR1 SNHLY and CDR2 FYNNEI. V lost 2 bases to trimming and J lost 8 bases, with 12 bases between them. The CDR3 reads CASSEILINGYTF. The CDR3 DNA reads TGTGCCAGCAGTGAAATCCTCATCAACGGCTACACCTTC.

The genes are TRBV6-5 and TRBJ1-3, with D possibly matching TRBD1 (5 bases). The germline V gene encodes CDR1 MNHEY and CDR2 SVGAGI. V was cut by 0 bases and J by 1 base, with 7 bases left in between. The CDR3 contains 15 residues. CDR3 in DNA: TGTGCCAGCAGTTACTCGGGGGGATCTGGAAACACCATATATTTT. It translates to CASSYSGGSGNTIYF.

The chain is built from TRBV7-9 and TRBJ1-3; maybe TRBD1 (5 bases). V shed 2 bases and J shed 2 bases, with 16 bases lying between them. Germline V gene sequence: CDR1 SEHNR, CDR2 FQNEAQ (reference sequence). The CDR3 is 17 amino acids. CDR3 region: CASSLPPGRDPGNTIYF. The DNA of the CDR3 is TGTGCCAGCAGCTTACCTCCGGGACGGGATCCTGGAAACACCATATATTTT.

The CDR3 nucleotides are TGTGCCAGCAGCTTACAGGGATCTGGCGAGCAGTACTTC. It specifies CASSLQGSGEQYF. The chain recombines TRBV7-9 with TRBJ2-7; possibly TRBD1 for D (5 bases). Trimming shortened V by 2 bases and J by 6 bases, and 11 bases separated the two germline ends. The germline V gene encodes CDR1 SEHNR and CDR2 FQNEAQ (reference sequence). This CDR3 is 13 amino acids long.

This clone was detected once. This chain links TRBV6-5 with TRBJ2-7; no firm D call. The CDR3 length is 15 residues. V shed 7 bases and J shed 2 bases, with 18 bases lying between them. Germline-derived CDR1 and CDR2 are MNHEY and SVGAGI. The CDR3 spells CASTLGQVEAYEQYV. The CDR3 nucleotides are TGTGCCAGCACCCTAGGGCAGGTCGAGGCCTACGAGCAGTACGTC.